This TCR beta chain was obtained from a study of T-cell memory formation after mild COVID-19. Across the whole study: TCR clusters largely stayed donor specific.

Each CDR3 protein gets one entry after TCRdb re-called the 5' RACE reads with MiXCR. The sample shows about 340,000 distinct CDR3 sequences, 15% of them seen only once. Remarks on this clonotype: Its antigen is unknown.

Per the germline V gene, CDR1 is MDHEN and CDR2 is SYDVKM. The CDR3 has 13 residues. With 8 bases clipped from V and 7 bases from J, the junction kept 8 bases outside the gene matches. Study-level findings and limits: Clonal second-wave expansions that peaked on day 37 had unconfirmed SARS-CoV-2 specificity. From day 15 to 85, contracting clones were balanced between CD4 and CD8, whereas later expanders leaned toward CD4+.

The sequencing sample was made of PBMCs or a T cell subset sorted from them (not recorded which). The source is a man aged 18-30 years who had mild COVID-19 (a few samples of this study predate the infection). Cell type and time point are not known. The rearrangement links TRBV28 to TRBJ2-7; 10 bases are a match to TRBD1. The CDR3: CASGGTGAWEQYV. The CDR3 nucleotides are TGTGCCAGCGGGGGGACAGGGGCCTGGGAGCAGTACGTC.